The 17 T cell receptor beta chains reported below all come from one sample, sequenced in a study of regulatory T cells in long-lasting Graves disease. According to the study, TCR beta libraries were built with iRepertoire HTBI primers and CDR3-region Arm-PCR. TCRdb independently ran MiXCR on the multiplex PCR reads; one entry per CDR3 protein. The data contain 400,000 or so distinct CDR3 sequences, 23% of them singletons. Time point in this sample: persistent/refractory GD, antithyroid drugs over 5 years with positive TRAb. From RNA extracted from PBMCs, the TCR library was made. Sequenced material: peripheral blood mononuclear cells (PBMCs), taken when the disease was refractory, from a patient treated with antithyroid drugs. The receptors stem from a female donor with Graves disease.

Many counts were recorded for this clonotype. The chain recombines TRBV20-1 with TRBJ2-7; perhaps TRBD1 as D (6 bases). Germline CDR1 and CDR2: DFQATT and SNEGSKA (reference sequence). V was clipped by 2 bases and J by 2 bases, with 10 bases between them. This CDR3 is 13 amino acids long. The CDR3 DNA follows: TGCAGTGCTAGAAGGACAGAAGCCTACGAGCAGTACTTC. Its protein is CSARRTEAYEQYF.

This clonotype was detected many times. The rearrangement joins TRBV2 to TRBJ1-5; 9 bases line up with TRBD1. Germline trimming cut 1 base from V and 15 bases from J; bases unmatched to any gene: 10. Germline V lookup: CDR1 SNHLY, CDR2 FYNNEI. This CDR3 region has 14 residues. CDR3 bases: TGTGCCAGCAGTGAAGAGGGGACAGGGAAACCGACGCATTTT. It is translated as CASSEEGTGKPTHF.

This chain connects TRBV5-6 to TRBJ1-2; D not certain. With 4 bases removed from V and 5 bases from J, the gap between germline ends came to 18 bases. The CDR3 is made up of 15 amino acids. Germline V lookup: CDR1 SGHDT, CDR2 YYEEEE. CDR3 nucleotides: TGTGCCAGCAGCGATCAATCGAGGGTACTATATGGCTACACCTTC. Translation gives CASSDQSRVLYGYTF.

The V gene is TRBV3-1, the J gene TRBJ1-1, with a weak D call TRBD1 (5 bases). V lost 6 bases to trimming and J lost 3 bases, with 14 bases between them. Germline V gene sequence: CDR1 LGHDT, CDR2 YNNKEL (reference sequence). The CDR3 consists of 14 residues. The chain's CDR3 is CASRLRGGDTEAFF. The CDR3 DNA follows: TGTGCCAGCAGATTGCGTGGGGGAGACACTGAAGCTTTCTTT.

This clonotype showed up just a few times. The chain links TRBV29-1 to TRBJ1-2; perhaps TRBD1 as D (6 bases). Between the trimmed V and J ends, which lost 7 bases and 5 bases, there was a span of 17 bases. This CDR3 is built from 13 residues. CDR1 is SQVTM, CDR2 ANQGSEA, per germline. CDR3: CSARHRDTYGYTF. The CDR3 region has the DNA TGCAGCGCAAGACACCGGGACACGTATGGCTACACCTTC.

This clonotype was picked up a small number of times. CDR3 residues: CASTNSLGGGYTF. CDR3 nucleotides: TGTGCCAGCACCAACTCTCTGGGCGGAGGCTACACCTTC. This chain connects TRBV6-1 to TRBJ1-2; D uncertain. The CDR3 is made up of 13 amino acids. The ends were cut back, 7 bases at V and 8 bases at J, with 17 bases in the middle. Germline V lookup: CDR1 MNHNS, CDR2 SASEGT.

The rearrangement joins TRBV9 to TRBJ1-1; TRBD1 is a possible D gene (5 bases). The germline CDR1 and CDR2 sequences are SGDLS and YYNGEE. The CDR3 loop spans 14 amino acids. Trimming cost V 4 bases and J 1 base, with 11 bases left between them. The CDR3 DNA follows: TGTGCCAGCAGCTCAGAGGGACCGAACACTGAAGCTTTCTTT. Amino acids: CASSSEGPNTEAFF.

This clonotype was counted at least ten times. The V call is TRBV20-1, the J call TRBJ1-5; D is undetermined. Germline CDR1 and CDR2: DFQATT and SNEGSKA (reference sequence). The germline V and J ends were trimmed by 6 bases and 4 bases, with 13 bases remaining between them. The CDR3 loop spans 13 amino acids. The chain's CDR3 is CSAQGSVNQPQHF. Here the CDR3 DNA reads TGCAGTGCCCAAGGGAGCGTTAATCAGCCCCAGCATTTT.

This clonotype was observed many times. The rearrangement links TRBV28 to TRBJ2-7, with TRBD1 matching over 8 bases. The ends lost 5 bases at V and 3 bases at J; junction bases unmatched: 12. This CDR3 has 16 amino acids. Germline loops: CDR1 MDHEN, CDR2 SYDVKM. Here the CDR3 reads CASSVHGQGMFYEQYF. CDR3 DNA sequence: TGTGCCAGCAGTGTCCATGGACAGGGTATGTTCTACGAGCAGTACTTC.

The chain's CDR3 is CASSPLQGQNIQYF. For the CDR3, the DNA is TGTGCCAGCAGTCCCTTACAGGGACAAAACATTCAGTACTTC. The chain employs TRBV27 and TRBJ2-4; possibly TRBD1 for D (6 bases). Per germline, CDR1 MNHEY and CDR2 SMNVEV (reference sequence). This CDR3 is 14 amino acids long. Trimming shortened V by 5 bases and J by 5 bases, and 13 bases separated the two germline ends.

This clonotype occurred many times. The chain employs TRBV11-2 and TRBJ2-5, with D possibly being TRBD1 (6 bases). Trimming stripped 5 bases from V and 3 bases from J, with 16 bases between. The CDR3 has 15 residues. Germline V gene lookup returns CDR1 SGHAT and CDR2 FQNNGV. The CDR3 DNA follows: TGTGCCAGCAGCCGGATCCGGGACACAAAAGAGACCCAGTACTTC. This codes for CASSRIRDTKETQYF. Based on the CDR3 plus reference TRBV11-2 and TRBJ2-5, the full variable domain is EAGVAQSPRYKIIEKRQSVAFWCNPISGHATLYWYQQILGQGPKLLIQFQNNGVVDDSQLPKDRFSAERLKGVDSTLKIQPAKLEDSAVYLCASSRIRDTKETQYFGPGTRLLVL.

In this sample, this clonotype turned up many times. The chain joins TRBV11-3 to TRBJ1-4; a weak D match, TRBD1 (5 bases). The germline gives CDR1 SGHNT, CDR2 YENEEA. V lost 0 bases and J lost 0, with 11 bases in between. CDR3 length: 17 residues. CDR3 sequence: CASSLDRGLPTNEKLFF. CDR3 DNA: TGTGCCAGCAGCTTAGATCGGGGACTACCAACTAATGAAAAACTGTTTTTT.

This chain joins TRBV30 and TRBJ1-2; no firm D call. The CDR3 runs 18 residues. Per germline, CDR1 GTSNPN and CDR2 SVGIG (reference sequence). The V end was cut by 0 bases, the J end by 0 bases, with 20 bases between. The CDR3 loop is CAWSVPRPGQIANYGYTF. The CDR3 DNA reads TGTGCCTGGAGTGTCCCCCGGCCAGGCCAAATAGCTAACTATGGCTACACCTTC.

This clonotype occurred many times. The chain has TRBV2 and TRBJ1-5; 9 nucleotides agree with TRBD1. Germline lookup yields CDR1 SNHLY and CDR2 FYNNEI. With V trimmed by 4 bases and J by 5 bases, 6 bases remained unmatched. CDR3 size: 15 residues. Here the CDR3 reads CASSVTGTGYQPQHF. The DNA for the CDR3 is TGTGCCAGCAGTGTTACCGGGACAGGGTATCAGCCCCAGCATTTT.

In its sample, this clonotype was seen many times. This chain links TRBV20-1 with TRBJ2-7; 9 bases map to TRBD1. This CDR3 spans 13 amino acids. CDR1 and CDR2 from the germline V gene are DFQATT and SNEGSKA (reference sequence). J lost 5 bases, V lost 4 bases, and 6 bases had no gene match. The CDR3 region is CSATPHRGHEQYF. The CDR3 DNA reads as TGCAGTGCTACTCCCCACAGGGGGCACGAGCAGTACTTC.

This clonotype was seen at least ten times. The chain uses TRBV5-6 and TRBJ2-7; TRBD2 matches at 14 bases. The CDR3 consists of 15 residues. From germline, CDR1 is SGHDT and CDR2 YYEEEE. V dropped 4 bases and J dropped 5; count of bases not matched to a gene: 5. CDR3 region: CASSPGTSGSHEQYF. In DNA, the CDR3 is TGTGCCAGCAGCCCAGGGACTAGCGGGAGCCACGAGCAGTACTTC. The full variable domain, in which reference TRBV5-6 and TRBJ2-7 provide the parts outside the CDR3, is DAGVTQSPTHLIKTRGQQVTLRCSPKSGHDTVSWYQQALGQGPQFIFQYYEEEERQRGNFPDRFSGHQFPNYSSELNVNALLLGDSALYLCASSPGTSGSHEQYFGPGTRLTVT.

This sequence joins TRBV20-1 and TRBJ2-7; D may be TRBD2 (6 bases). Trimming pared 1 base from V and 6 bases from J, leaving 16 bases between. The germline V gene encodes CDR1 DFQATT and CDR2 SNEGSKA (reference sequence). This CDR3 has 14 amino acids. CDR3 amino acids: CSARGPTGVGEQYF. CDR3 DNA: TGCAGTGCTAGAGGCCCGACGGGGGTTGGCGAGCAGTACTTC.